The 27 T cell receptor beta chains below all came from one sample that was sequenced in a study of graft-versus-host responses after intestinal transplantation. Sequencing was performed with immunoSEQ multiplex PCR; in TCRdb, only in-frame clones are kept and a portion is missing. The sample contains tens of thousands of clones, around nine tenths of which appear only once. No antigen has been identified for these receptors. The starting material was unstimulated CD4+ T cells sorted from spleen or lymph node cells, obtained before intestinal transplant. These receptor sequences come from a human donor who received an intestinal transplant.

The chain has TRBV4-1 and TRBJ2-7, with 8 positions matching TRBD2. CDR1 and CDR2 (germline): MGHRA, YSYEKL. The CDR3 consists of 16 residues. V shed 0 bases, J shed 2 bases, and the junction held 6 bases outside the gene matches. The CDR3 DNA sequence: TGCGCCAGCAGCCAAGACTTACTGCGGGGGGCCTACGAGCAGTACTTC. Translation gives CASSQDLLRGAYEQYF.

This chain joins TRBV5-1 and TRBJ1-1, with TRBD1 matching 9 bases. Per germline, CDR1 SGHRS and CDR2 YFSETQ. The ends lost 2 bases at V and 0 bases at J; junction bases unmatched: 8. The CDR3 runs 17 residues. Here the CDR3 DNA reads TGCGCCAGCAGCTTCGCGGGACAGGGAATTATGAACACTGAAGCTTTCTTT. The encoded protein is CASSFAGQGIMNTEAFF.

The chain joins TRBV6-6 to TRBJ1-1; TRBD1 might be the D (5 bases). This CDR3 has 13 residues. From germline, CDR1 is MNHNY and CDR2 SVGAGI (reference sequence). V was clipped by 9 bases and J by 4 bases, with 15 bases between them. The CDR3: CASRRARGTEAFF. CDR3 coding DNA: TGTGCCAGTCGCCGGGCGAGGGGCACTGAAGCTTTCTTT.

This chain connects TRBV5-1 to TRBJ2-7; 7 positions match TRBD2. Per the germline V gene, CDR1 is SGHRS and CDR2 is YFSETQ. The CDR3 is 15 residues long. The junction had 7 bases not matched to a gene; V was cut back by 0 bases and J by 4 bases. The chain's CDR3 is CASSLGEGRKYEQYF. CDR3 bases: TGCGCCAGCAGCTTGGGGGAGGGCCGAAAGTACGAGCAGTACTTC.

The J gene is TRBJ1-4, the V gene TRBV27, with D possibly being TRBD1 (5 bases). This CDR3 is built from 16 residues. CDR1 MNHEY and CDR2 SMNVEV come from the germline V gene (reference sequence). V was pared by 0 bases and J by 8 bases, with 16 bases between. The CDR3 loop is CASSLSRGRITEKLFF. The CDR3, as DNA: TGTGCCAGCAGTTTATCGAGGGGACGTATCACCGAAAAACTGTTTTTT.

The J gene is TRBJ2-1, the V gene TRBV30; tentative D call: TRBD2 (6 bases). The CDR3 has 14 residues. Germline V gene data show CDR1 as GTSNPN and CDR2 as SVGIG (reference sequence). Trimming shortened V by 3 bases and J by 1 base, and 10 bases separated the two germline ends. The CDR3 bases are TGTGCCTGGAGATCGGGGAGGTCCTACAATGAGCAGTTCTTC. This translates into CAWRSGRSYNEQFF.

The V gene is TRBV6-1, the J gene TRBJ2-7; 10 bases align to TRBD2. The CDR3 loop spans 15 amino acids. Germline loops: CDR1 MNHNS, CDR2 SASEGT. The trim removed 5 bases at V and 3 bases at J, leaving 7 bases unmatched. CDR3 in DNA: TGTGCCAGCAGTCAGGGACTAGCGAAGATCTACGAGCAGTACTTC. Amino acid sequence: CASSQGLAKIYEQYF.

This rearrangement joins TRBV5-1 to TRBJ2-5; D gene unclear. The CDR3 spans 13 residues. Germline lookup yields CDR1 SGHRS and CDR2 YFSETQ. Trimming cost V 3 bases and J 8 bases, with 14 bases left between them. The CDR3 region has the DNA TGCGCCAGCAGCTCCCTAATCGAGGTAACCCAGTACTTC. Translation: CASSSLIEVTQYF.

The CDR3 sequence: CASSVVEGQGYEQYF. CDR3 nucleotide sequence: TGTGCCAGCAGTGTTGTAGAGGGACAGGGCTACGAGCAGTACTTC. The chain couples TRBV6-1 to TRBJ2-7, with 9 nucleotides matching TRBD1. CDR1 MNHNS and CDR2 SASEGT come from the germline V gene. V gave up 4 bases and J gave up 3 bases; unmatched junction bases: 7. The CDR3 is made up of 15 amino acids.

The chain carries TRBV2 and TRBJ2-2; 7 bases fit TRBD1. With V trimmed by 1 base and J by 3 bases, 5 bases remained unmatched. CDR3 size: 16 residues. Germline CDR1 reads SNHLY; CDR2 reads FYNNEI. This CDR3 reads CASSEGKGAYTGELFF. In nucleotides, the CDR3 is TGTGCCAGCAGTGAAGGAAAGGGGGCATACACCGGGGAGCTGTTTTTT.

V gene TRBV19 combines with J gene TRBJ2-7, with 7 bases matching TRBD1. CDR3 length: 12 amino acids. Germline trimming cut 4 bases from V and 4 bases from J; bases unmatched to any gene: 1. Germline CDR1 is LNHDA and CDR2 is SQIVND (reference sequence). The CDR3, as DNA: TGTGCCAGTAGTAAGACAGGGTACGAGCAGTACTTC. Amino acid sequence: CASSKTGYEQYF.

This clone was counted once. The chain carries TRBV7-2 and TRBJ1-6; 8 positions agree with TRBD1. Per germline, CDR1 SGHTA and CDR2 FQGNSA. The CDR3 is 15 residues long. J lost 9 bases, V lost 1 base, and 5 bases had no gene match. The CDR3 region is CASSLGLQGGSPLHF. The CDR3 coding sequence is TGTGCCAGCAGCTTAGGCTTACAGGGGGGTTCACCCCTCCACTTT.

CDR3 sequence: CASSLDFRLLEEQFF. The CDR3 region has the DNA TGTGCCAGCAGCTTAGATTTTAGACTATTGGAGGAGCAGTTCTTC. The chain is built from TRBV7-3 and TRBJ2-1, with D perhaps matching TRBD2 (5 bases). The V and J ends lost 2 bases and 10 bases respectively, with 18 bases between them. This CDR3 has 15 amino acids. Germline-derived CDR1 and CDR2 are SGHTA and FQGTGA.

The gene calls are TRBV28 and TRBJ2-1, with TRBD2 matching 8 bases. The V gene end was trimmed by 6 bases and the J gene end by 7 bases; junction bases not matched to a gene: 8. The CDR3 covers 14 residues. Germline CDR1 reads MDHEN; CDR2 reads SYDVKM. CDR3 bases: TGTGCCAGCAGGGCAGCGGGAGTCGTGAATGAGCAGTTCTTC. It codes for CASRAAGVVNEQFF.

The CDR3 loop is CASSLEFDSNQPQHF. CDR3 nucleotides: TGTGCCAGCAGCTTAGAGTTCGATAGCAATCAGCCCCAGCATTTT. The chain links TRBV7-2 to TRBJ1-5; D remains unclear. The CDR3 has 15 residues. The V gene's germline CDR1 is SGHTA and CDR2 FQGNSA. V lost 1 base and J 0 bases, leaving 7 bases between the germline ends.

This clone was observed a single time. The gene calls are TRBV19 and TRBJ2-5; 7 bases fit TRBD1. Trimming cost V 1 base and J 2 bases; bases outside gene matches: 7. Germline CDR1 is LNHDA and CDR2 is SQIVND (reference sequence). This CDR3 region has 16 residues. The CDR3 reads CASSIGGTVGQETQYF. The CDR3 nucleotides read TGTGCCAGTAGTATAGGTGGGACAGTCGGACAAGAGACCCAGTACTTC.

The CDR3 loop reads CASSLSARGNSPLHF. The CDR3 DNA reads TGTGCCAGCAGCTTATCGGCCAGGGGTAATTCACCCCTCCACTTT. This chain joins TRBV7-6 and TRBJ1-6, with D perhaps TRBD1 (6 bases). Germline V gene sequence: CDR1 SGHVS, CDR2 FNYEAQ. Trimming shortened V by 2 bases and J by 6 bases, and 11 bases separated the two germline ends. The CDR3 covers 15 residues.

The genes are TRBV11-1 and TRBJ2-1; 10 positions agree with TRBD2. Losses at the gene ends were 5 bases for V and 1 base for J; bases not matched to a gene: 5. The germline V gene encodes CDR1 SGHAT and CDR2 FQDESV (reference sequence). The CDR3 sequence is 16 residues long. The CDR3 coding sequence is TGTGCCAGCAGCACCCTAGCGGGAGTATCCTACAATGAGCAGTTCTTC. It encodes CASSTLAGVSYNEQFF.

The genes are TRBV7-8 and TRBJ1-4; TRBD1 matches 7 bases. The CDR3 sequence is 19 residues long. Trimming removed 5 bases from V and 0 bases from J; junction bases left unmatched: 15. Germline V gene sequence: CDR1 SGHVS, CDR2 FQNEAQ. The CDR3 nucleotides are TGTGCCAGCAGCCTGAGTTTCGGGACAGCAGAATCAACTAATGAAAAACTGTTTTTT. Its protein product is CASSLSFGTAESTNEKLFF.

This clone was picked up one time. The chain uses TRBV11-2 and TRBJ1-4, with D possibly matching TRBD1 (6 bases). With 6 bases removed from V and 7 bases from J, the gap between germline ends came to 18 bases. The germline CDR1 and CDR2 sequences are SGHAT and FQNNGV. CDR3 length: 15 amino acids. CDR3 nucleotide sequence: TGTGCCAGCAGTTCCCGGAACAGGGTCGGTGAAAAACTGTTTTTT. Protein product: CASSSRNRVGEKLFF. Variable domain in full (rest from reference TRBV11-2 and TRBJ1-4): EAGVAQSPRYKIIEKRQSVAFWCNPISGHATLYWYQQILGQGPKLLIQFQNNGVVDDSQLPKDRFSAERLKGVDSTLKIQPAKLEDSAVYLCASSSRNRVGEKLFFGSGTQLSVL.

CDR3 region: CASSYSSYNSPLHF. CDR3 nucleotide sequence: TGTGCCAGCAGCTACAGCTCCTATAATTCACCCCTCCACTTT. The rearrangement uses TRBV7-9 and TRBJ1-6; D is ambiguous. The CDR3 has 14 amino acids. V dropped 4 bases and J dropped 0 bases, with 4 bases sitting between them. Germline V gene lookup returns CDR1 SEHNR and CDR2 FQNEAQ (reference sequence).

This clone came up once. The chain is built from TRBV5-1 and TRBJ2-1, with 7 bases matching TRBD2. The CDR3 has 17 amino acids. CDR1 and CDR2 from the germline V gene are SGHRS and YFSETQ. V was pared by 0 bases and J by 7 bases, with 13 bases of the junction left unmatched. The CDR3 loop reads CASSLALAGAITNEQFF. Written as DNA, the CDR3 is TGCGCCAGCAGCTTGGCCCTGGCGGGAGCTATTACGAATGAGCAGTTCTTC.

This clone was found once. CDR3 DNA: TGTGCCAGCAGTGAAGCGGGGGGGGCAGTGGATGAAAAACTGTTTTTT. Translating gives CASSEAGGAVDEKLFF. This rearrangement joins TRBV2 to TRBJ1-4; TRBD1 might be the D (6 bases). With 0 bases removed from V and 6 bases from J, the gap between germline ends came to 14 bases. The germline V gene has CDR1 SNHLY and CDR2 FYNNEI. This CDR3 spans 16 amino acids.

The chain has TRBV7-7 and TRBJ2-5; a possible D gene is TRBD2 (6 bases). Germline V CDR1 and CDR2: SSHAT, FNYEAQ (reference sequence). The CDR3 is 14 residues long. V lost 2 bases and J 4 bases, leaving 11 bases between the germline ends. CDR3 bases: TGTGCCAGCAGCTTATCGACTAGTGGAGAGACCCAGTACTTC. Translation: CASSLSTSGETQYF.

J is TRBJ1-2 and V is TRBV18; D is possibly TRBD1 (6 bases). Germline V gene sequence: CDR1 KGHSH, CDR2 LQKENI. Trimming shortened V by 0 bases and J by 2 bases, and 19 bases separated the two germline ends. The CDR3 has 18 residues. The CDR3 region is CASSPPSAGATTNYGYTF. CDR3 bases: TGTGCCAGCTCACCACCGTCGGCAGGGGCCACTACGAACTATGGCTACACCTTC.

The rearrangement links TRBV2 to TRBJ1-5; 9 bases map to TRBD1. Germline trimming cut 6 bases from V and 2 bases from J; bases unmatched to any gene: 5. Germline V gene data show CDR1 as SNHLY and CDR2 as FYNNEI. The CDR3 has 15 residues. CDR3 amino acids: CASSTDRGRNQPQHF. As DNA, the CDR3 is TGTGCCAGCAGCACGGACAGGGGACGCAATCAGCCCCAGCATTTT.

This rearrangement joins TRBV11-2 to TRBJ2-4; D is unresolved. This CDR3 is 16 amino acids long. V was cut by 0 bases and J by 0 bases, with 9 bases left in between. CDR1 SGHAT and CDR2 FQNNGV come from the germline V gene. The CDR3 nucleotides read TGTGCCAGCAGCTTAGAACGGCTACTAGCCAAAAACATTCAGTACTTC. Protein: CASSLERLLAKNIQYF.